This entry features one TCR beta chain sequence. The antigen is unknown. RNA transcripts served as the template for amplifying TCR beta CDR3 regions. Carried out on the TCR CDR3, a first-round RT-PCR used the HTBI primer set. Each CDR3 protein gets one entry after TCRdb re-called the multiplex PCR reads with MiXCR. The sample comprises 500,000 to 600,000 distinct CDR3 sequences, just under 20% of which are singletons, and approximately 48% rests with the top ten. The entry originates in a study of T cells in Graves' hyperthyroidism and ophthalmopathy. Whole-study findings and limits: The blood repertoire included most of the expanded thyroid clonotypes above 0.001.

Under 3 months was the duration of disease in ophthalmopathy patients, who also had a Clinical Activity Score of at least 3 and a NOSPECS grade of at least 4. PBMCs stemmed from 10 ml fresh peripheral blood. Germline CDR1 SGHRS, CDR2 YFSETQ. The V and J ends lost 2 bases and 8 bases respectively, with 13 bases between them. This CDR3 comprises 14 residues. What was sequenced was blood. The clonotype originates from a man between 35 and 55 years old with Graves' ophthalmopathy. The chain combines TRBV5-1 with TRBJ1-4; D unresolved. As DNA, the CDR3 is TGCGCCAGCAGCTTATACGGGCCCGACGAAAAACTGTTTTTT. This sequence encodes CASSLYGPDEKLFF.